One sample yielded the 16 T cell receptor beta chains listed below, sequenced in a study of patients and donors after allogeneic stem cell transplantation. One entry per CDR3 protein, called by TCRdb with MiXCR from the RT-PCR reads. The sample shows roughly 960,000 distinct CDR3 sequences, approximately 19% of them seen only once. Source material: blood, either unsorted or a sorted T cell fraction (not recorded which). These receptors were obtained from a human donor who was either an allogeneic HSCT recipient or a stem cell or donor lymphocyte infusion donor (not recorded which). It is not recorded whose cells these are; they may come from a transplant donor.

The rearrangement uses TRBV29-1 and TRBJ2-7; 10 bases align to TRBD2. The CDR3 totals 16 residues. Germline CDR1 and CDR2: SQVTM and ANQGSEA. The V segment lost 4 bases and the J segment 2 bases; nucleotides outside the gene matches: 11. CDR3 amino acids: CSVGSSGRGLTYEQYF. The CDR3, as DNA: TGCAGCGTTGGGTCTAGCGGGAGAGGGTTAACCTACGAGCAGTACTTC.

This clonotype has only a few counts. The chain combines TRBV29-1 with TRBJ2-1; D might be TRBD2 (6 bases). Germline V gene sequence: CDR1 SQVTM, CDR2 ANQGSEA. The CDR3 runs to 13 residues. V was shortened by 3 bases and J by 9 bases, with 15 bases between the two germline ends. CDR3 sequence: CSVEGLARGEQFF. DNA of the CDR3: TGCAGCGTTGAGGGCCTAGCGCGGGGTGAGCAGTTCTTC.

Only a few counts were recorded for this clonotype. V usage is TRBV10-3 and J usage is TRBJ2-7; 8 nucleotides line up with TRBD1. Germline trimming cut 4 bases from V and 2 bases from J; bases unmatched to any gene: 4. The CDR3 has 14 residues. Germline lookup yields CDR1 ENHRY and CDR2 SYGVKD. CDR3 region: CAISAGTGPYEQYF. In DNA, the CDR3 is TGTGCCATCAGTGCGGGGACAGGACCCTACGAGCAGTACTTC.

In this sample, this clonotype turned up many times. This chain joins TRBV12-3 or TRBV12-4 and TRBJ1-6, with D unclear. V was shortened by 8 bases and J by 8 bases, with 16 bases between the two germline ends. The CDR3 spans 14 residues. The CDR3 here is CASPPQDLYSPLHF. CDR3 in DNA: TGTGCCAGCCCCCCCCAGGATCTTTATTCACCCCTCCACTTT.

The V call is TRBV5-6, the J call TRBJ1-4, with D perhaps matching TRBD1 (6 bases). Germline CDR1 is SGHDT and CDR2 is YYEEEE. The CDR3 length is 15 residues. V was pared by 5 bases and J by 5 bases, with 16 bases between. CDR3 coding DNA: TGTGCCAGCAGAATACTACAGGGTGGGAATGAAAAACTGTTTTTT. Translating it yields CASRILQGGNEKLFF.

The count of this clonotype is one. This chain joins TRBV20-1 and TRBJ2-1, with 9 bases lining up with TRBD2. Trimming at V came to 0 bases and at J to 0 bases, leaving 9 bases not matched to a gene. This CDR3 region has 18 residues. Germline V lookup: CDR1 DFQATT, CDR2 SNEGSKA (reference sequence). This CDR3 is CSARDIGLASFSYNEQFF. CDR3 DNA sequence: TGCAGTGCTAGAGACATTGGACTAGCGTCATTCTCCTACAATGAGCAGTTCTTC.

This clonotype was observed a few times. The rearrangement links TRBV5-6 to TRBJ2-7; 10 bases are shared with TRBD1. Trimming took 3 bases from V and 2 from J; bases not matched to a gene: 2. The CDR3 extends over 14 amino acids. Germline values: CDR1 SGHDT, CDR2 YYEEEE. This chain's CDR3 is CASSWGTGAYEQYF. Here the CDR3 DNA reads TGTGCCAGCAGCTGGGGGACAGGGGCCTACGAGCAGTACTTC. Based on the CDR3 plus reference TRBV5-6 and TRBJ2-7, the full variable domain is DAGVTQSPTHLIKTRGQQVTLRCSPKSGHDTVSWYQQALGQGPQFIFQYYEEEERQRGNFPDRFSGHQFPNYSSELNVNALLLGDSALYLCASSWGTGAYEQYFGPGTRLTVT.

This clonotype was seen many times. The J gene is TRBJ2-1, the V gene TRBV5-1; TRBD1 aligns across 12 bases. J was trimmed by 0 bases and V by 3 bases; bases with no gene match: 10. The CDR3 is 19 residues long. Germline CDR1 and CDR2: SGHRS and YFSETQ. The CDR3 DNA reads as TGCGCCAGCAGCTGGCCGGGACAGGGGGCTTCAAGCTCCTACAATGAGCAGTTCTTC. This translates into CASSWPGQGASSSYNEQFF.

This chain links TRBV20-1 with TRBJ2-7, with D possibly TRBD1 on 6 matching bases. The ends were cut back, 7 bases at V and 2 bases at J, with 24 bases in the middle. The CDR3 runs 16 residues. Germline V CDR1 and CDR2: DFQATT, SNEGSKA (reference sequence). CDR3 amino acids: CSVLVPGSPGAYEQYF. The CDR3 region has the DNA TGCAGTGTTCTTGTCCCCGGGTCCCCAGGGGCCTACGAGCAGTACTTC.

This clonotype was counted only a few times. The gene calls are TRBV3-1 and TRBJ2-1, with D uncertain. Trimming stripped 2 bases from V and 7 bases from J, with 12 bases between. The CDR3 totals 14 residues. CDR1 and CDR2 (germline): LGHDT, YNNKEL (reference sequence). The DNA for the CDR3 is TGTGCCAGCAGCCAACTCGATAGGATGAATGAGCAGTTCTTC. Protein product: CASSQLDRMNEQFF.

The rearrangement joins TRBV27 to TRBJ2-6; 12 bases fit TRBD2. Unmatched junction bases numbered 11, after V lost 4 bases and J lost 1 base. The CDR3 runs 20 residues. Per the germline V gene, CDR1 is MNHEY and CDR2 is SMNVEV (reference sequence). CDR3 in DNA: TGTGCCAGCAGTTACAGACTAGCGGGGGTTAAGATATCTGGGGCCAACGTCCTGACTTTC. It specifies CASSYRLAGVKISGANVLTF.

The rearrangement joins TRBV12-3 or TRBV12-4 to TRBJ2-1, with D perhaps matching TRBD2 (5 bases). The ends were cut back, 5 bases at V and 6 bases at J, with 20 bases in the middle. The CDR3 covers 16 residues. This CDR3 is CASSPASPGIGNEQFF. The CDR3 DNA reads TGTGCCAGCAGTCCCGCATCCCCGGGAATCGGCAATGAGCAGTTCTTC.

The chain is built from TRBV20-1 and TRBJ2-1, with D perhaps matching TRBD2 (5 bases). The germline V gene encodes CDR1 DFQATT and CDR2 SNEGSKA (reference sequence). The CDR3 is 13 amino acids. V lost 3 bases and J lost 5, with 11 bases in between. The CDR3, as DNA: TGCAGTGCTAGCGTGACTACCAACAATGAGCAGTTCTTC. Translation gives CSASVTTNNEQFF.

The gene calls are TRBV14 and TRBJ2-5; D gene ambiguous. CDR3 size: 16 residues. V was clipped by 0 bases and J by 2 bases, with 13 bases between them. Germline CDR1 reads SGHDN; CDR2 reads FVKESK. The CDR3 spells CASSQEPAWLQETQYF. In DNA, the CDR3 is TGTGCCAGCAGCCAAGAACCCGCTTGGCTACAAGAGACCCAGTACTTC.

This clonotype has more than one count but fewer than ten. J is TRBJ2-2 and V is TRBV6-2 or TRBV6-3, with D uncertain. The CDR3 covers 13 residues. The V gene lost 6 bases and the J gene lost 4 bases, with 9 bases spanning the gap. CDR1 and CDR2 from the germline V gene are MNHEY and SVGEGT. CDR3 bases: TGTGCCAGCAGGGCCTTTGCCACCGGGGAGCTGTTTTTT. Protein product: CASRAFATGELFF.

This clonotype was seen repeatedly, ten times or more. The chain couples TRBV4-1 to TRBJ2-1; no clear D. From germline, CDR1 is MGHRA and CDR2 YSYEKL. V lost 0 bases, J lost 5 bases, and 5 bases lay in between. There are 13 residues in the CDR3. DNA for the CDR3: TGCGCCAGCAGCCAAGATACCCACAATGAGCAGTTCTTC. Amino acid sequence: CASSQDTHNEQFF.